One sample yielded the 29 T cell receptor beta chains listed below, sequenced in a study of T cell repertoires in cytomegalovirus infection. TCRdb re-derived calls from the reads in MiXCR, one entry per CDR3 protein. The sample holds a few hundred thousand distinct CDR3 sequences, 15% to 20% seen once. Source material: PBMCs. These receptors came from a human donor in good health (CMV status not recorded). Some clones in this sample may be carry-over from other donors' samples.

The chain has TRBV20-1 and TRBJ1-5, with D possibly being TRBD1 (5 bases). CDR3 size: 16 residues. Trimming left V 5 bases short and J 4 bases short, with 21 bases between. Germline values: CDR1 DFQATT, CDR2 SNEGSKA (reference sequence). CDR3 sequence reads: CSAPTLDPGDNQPQHF. The CDR3 nucleotides are TGCAGTGCTCCTACTTTGGACCCGGGGGATAATCAGCCCCAGCATTTT.

V usage is TRBV19 and J usage is TRBJ2-5; TRBD2 matches 8 bases. CDR1 and CDR2 from the germline V gene are LNHDA and SQIVND (reference sequence). The V gene end was trimmed by 7 bases and the J gene end by 3 bases; junction bases not matched to a gene: 13. The CDR3 runs to 16 residues. This chain's CDR3 is CASTTYPGLGKETQYF. The CDR3 coding sequence is TGTGCCAGTACTACTTATCCGGGACTAGGGAAAGAGACCCAGTACTTC.

The rearrangement links TRBV12-3 or TRBV12-4 to TRBJ1-2; D is unresolved. Between the trimmed V and J ends, which lost 3 bases and 7 bases, there was a span of 12 bases. The CDR3 runs to 13 residues. This CDR3 is CASSFAGYGGYTF. The DNA of the CDR3 is TGTGCCAGCAGTTTTGCGGGATATGGTGGCTACACCTTC.

This clonotype was observed at least ten times. The chain joins TRBV19 to TRBJ2-5; no firm D call. CDR3 length: 15 amino acids. Trimming removed 5 bases at V and 5 bases at J, with 18 bases between. Germline V gene data show CDR1 as LNHDA and CDR2 as SQIVND (reference sequence). In DNA form, the CDR3 reads TGTGCCAGTAGTGTGATGGCTAGACCACCGGAGACCCAGTACTTC. Translating gives CASSVMARPPETQYF.

V usage is TRBV3-1 and J usage is TRBJ2-1; 11 bases are shared with TRBD2. Germline V gene sequence: CDR1 LGHDT, CDR2 YNNKEL (reference sequence). V was pared by 4 bases and J by 7 bases, with 9 bases of the junction left unmatched. The CDR3 has 16 residues. CDR3: CASSRALAGAQNEQFF. The CDR3 DNA reads TGTGCCAGCAGCCGTGCACTAGCGGGAGCCCAGAATGAGCAGTTCTTC.

This clonotype was observed a few times. This chain links TRBV28 with TRBJ1-5, with D uncertain. This CDR3 is 15 amino acids long. The V gene's germline CDR1 is MDHEN and CDR2 SYDVKM. V lost 6 bases and J 0 bases, leaving 12 bases between the germline ends. Written as DNA, the CDR3 is TGTGCCAGCAGCCCAGGACTGAATAGCAATCAGCCCCAGCATTTT. It encodes CASSPGLNSNQPQHF.

The chain couples TRBV5-6 to TRBJ2-7; tentative D call: TRBD1 (6 bases). Per the germline V gene, CDR1 is SGHDT and CDR2 is YYEEEE. Between the trimmed V and J ends, which lost 4 bases and 4 bases, there was a span of 12 bases. The CDR3 covers 13 residues. The CDR3 loop is CASSPLQGYEQYF. CDR3 sequence (DNA): TGTGCCAGCAGCCCCCTACAGGGATACGAGCAGTACTTC.

This clonotype appeared many times. The chain has TRBV11-2 and TRBJ2-1; 10 bases match TRBD2. CDR1 is SGHAT, CDR2 FQNNGV, per germline. This CDR3 has 14 residues. Unmatched junction bases numbered 2, after V lost 6 bases and J lost 3 bases. CDR3 loop: CASSRLAGYNEQFF. DNA for the CDR3: TGTGCCAGCAGTCGACTAGCGGGCTACAATGAGCAGTTCTTC.

CDR3 DNA sequence: TGTGCCAACAGGGCCGGGGAGACCCAGTACTTC. It encodes CANRAGETQYF. V is TRBV6-2 or TRBV6-3 and J is TRBJ2-5; D possibly corresponds to TRBD1 (6 bases). The CDR3 runs to 11 residues. V was pared by 10 bases and J by 5 bases, with 11 bases between. Germline V gene sequence: CDR1 MNHEY, CDR2 SVGEGT.

The sample holds many counts of this clonotype. This chain joins TRBV11-2 and TRBJ2-1; either TRBD1 or TRBD2 may supply D (5 bases each). CDR3 length: 15 amino acids. The V gene lost 1 base and the J gene lost 10 bases, with 17 bases spanning the gap. The germline gives CDR1 SGHAT, CDR2 FQNNGV. This CDR3 reads CASSLVGTVDREQFF. The DNA of the CDR3 is TGTGCCAGCAGCTTAGTGGGGACGGTCGATCGCGAGCAGTTCTTC.

This clonotype was seen at least ten times. The rearrangement uses TRBV19 and TRBJ2-3; 12 nucleotides agree with TRBD1. CDR1 is LNHDA, CDR2 SQIVND, per germline (reference sequence). There are 17 residues in the CDR3. J gave up 2 bases and V 8 bases, and 11 bases lay outside the gene matches. CDR3 nucleotides: TGTGCCAGTGCTACCGGGACAGGGGGCATAGTCACAGATACGCAGTATTTT. This codes for CASATGTGGIVTDTQYF. The whole variable domain, remainder taken from reference TRBV19 and TRBJ2-3, is DGGITQSPKYLFRKEGQNVTLSCEQNLNHDAMYWYRQDPGQGLRLIYYSQIVNDFQKGDIAEGYSVSREKKESFPLTVTSAQKNPTAFYLCASATGTGGIVTDTQYFGPGTRLTVL.

This clonotype was observed many times. This rearrangement joins TRBV7-9 to TRBJ2-5; D is unresolved. The CDR3 runs to 13 residues. V lost 3 bases to trimming and J lost 5 bases, with 10 bases between them. CDR1 and CDR2 from the germline V gene are SEHNR and FQNEAQ (reference sequence). The chain's CDR3 is CASSLTPVETQYF. DNA of the CDR3: TGTGCCAGCAGCTTGACCCCCGTCGAGACCCAGTACTTC.

This clonotype was recorded only once. This rearrangement joins TRBV20-1 to TRBJ2-7; TRBD2 is a possible D gene (6 bases). Trimming removed 0 bases at V and 3 bases at J, with 12 bases between. CDR1 is DFQATT and CDR2 is SNEGSKA in the germline V gene (reference sequence). The CDR3 has 14 residues. This CDR3 is CSARDASARYEQYF. CDR3 DNA: TGCAGTGCTAGAGATGCTAGCGCCCGCTACGAGCAGTACTTC.

The chain is built from TRBV2 and TRBJ2-3; 9 nucleotides match TRBD2. Trimming at V came to 11 bases and at J to 2 bases, leaving 8 bases not matched to a gene. CDR3 length: 14 residues. Germline V CDR1 and CDR2: SNHLY, FYNNEI. The CDR3 here is CAGQAGGSTDTQYF. CDR3 DNA: TGTGCCGGCCAAGCGGGAGGATCCACAGATACGCAGTATTTT.

This clonotype was picked up a small number of times. The chain combines TRBV4-3 with TRBJ2-7; TRBD2 is a possible D gene (6 bases). The V end was cut by 3 bases, the J end by 3 bases, with 21 bases between. The germline V gene has CDR1 LGHNA and CDR2 YSLEER. This CDR3 comprises 17 residues. The CDR3 loop reads CASSQALGGSLGYEQYF. CDR3 DNA sequence: TGCGCCAGCAGCCAGGCACTGGGAGGCAGCTTGGGCTACGAGCAGTACTTC.

The V and J genes are TRBV27 and TRBJ2-3; maybe TRBD2 (5 bases). Looked up from germline, CDR1 is MNHEY and CDR2 is SMNVEV (reference sequence). Trimming removed 5 bases from V and 3 bases from J, with 12 bases in between. The CDR3 runs to 14 residues. Here the CDR3 DNA reads TGTGCCAGCAGTCGCAAGGGAGCGACAGATACGCAGTATTTT. Its translation is CASSRKGATDTQYF.

This clonotype was observed a handful of times. The J gene is TRBJ2-1, the V gene TRBV19; 11 nucleotides match TRBD2. J lost 7 bases, V lost 6 bases, and 8 bases had no gene match. CDR3 size: 15 residues. The germline V gene encodes CDR1 LNHDA and CDR2 SQIVND (reference sequence). CDR3 nucleotide sequence: TGTGCCAGTAGCCTGACTAGCGGGATGTCAAATGAGCAGTTCTTC. Translated, it gives CASSLTSGMSNEQFF.

V is TRBV7-2 and J is TRBJ2-2; the D gene is possibly TRBD2 (7 bases). This CDR3 spans 17 amino acids. V lost 1 base to trimming and J lost 3 bases, with 15 bases between them. Germline values: CDR1 SGHTA, CDR2 FQGNSA. CDR3 loop: CASSLDRGAGDTGELFF. CDR3 coding DNA: TGTGCCAGCAGCTTAGATCGGGGGGCTGGGGACACCGGGGAGCTGTTTTTT.

This clonotype has a handful of counts. This chain connects TRBV5-1 to TRBJ1-1, with D hard to call. The CDR3 covers 12 residues. CDR1 and CDR2 (germline): SGHRS, YFSETQ. The germline V and J ends were trimmed by 4 bases and 3 bases, with 7 bases remaining between them. CDR3 protein: CASSRSDTEAFF. CDR3 DNA: TGCGCCAGCAGCCGATCGGACACTGAAGCTTTCTTT.

This clonotype has just a few counts. The chain combines TRBV2 with TRBJ2-3; 13 nucleotides match TRBD2. The CDR3 runs 16 residues. V was pared by 7 bases and J by 4 bases, with 8 bases of the junction left unmatched. Germline V gene sequence: CDR1 SNHLY, CDR2 FYNNEI. CDR3: CASTQDGLAGADTQYF. The CDR3 bases are TGTGCCAGCACCCAGGATGGACTAGCGGGGGCAGATACGCAGTATTTT. The variable domain in full, with the rest retrieved from reference TRBV2 and TRBJ2-3, is EPEVTQTPSHQVTQMGQEVILRCVPISNHLYFYWYRQILGQKVEFLVSFYNNEISEKSEIFDDQFSVERPDGSNFTLKIRSTKLEDSAMYFCASTQDGLAGADTQYFGPGTRLTVL.

The CDR3 reads CASSFANVSPETQYF. The CDR3 nucleotides are TGTGCCAGCAGCTTTGCCAATGTAAGCCCAGAGACCCAGTACTTC. The chain joins TRBV7-2 to TRBJ2-5; D unclear. Germline V lookup: CDR1 SGHTA, CDR2 FQGNSA. Trimming stripped 3 bases from V and 4 bases from J, with 15 bases between. The CDR3 spans 15 residues.

This clonotype showed up many times. J is TRBJ2-5 and V is TRBV7-2; a weak D match, TRBD2 (6 bases). Deletions cut 1 base from V and 2 bases from J, with 8 bases between. There are 14 residues in the CDR3. Germline values: CDR1 SGHTA, CDR2 FQGNSA. CDR3 sequence reads: CASSLEEGQETQYF. The CDR3 DNA sequence: TGTGCCAGCAGCTTAGAGGAGGGGCAAGAGACCCAGTACTTC.

This chain uses TRBV6-2 or TRBV6-3 with TRBJ2-7; possible D gene TRBD2, 5 bases. The CDR3 runs to 12 residues. Trimming took off 6 bases at V and 6 bases at J, with 12 bases between the two ends. Germline CDR1 is MNHEY and CDR2 is SVGEGT. The CDR3 nucleotides read TGTGCCAGCAGCCCCGGGATTACCGAGCAGTACTTC. This encodes CASSPGITEQYF.

The gene calls are TRBV12-3 or TRBV12-4 and TRBJ1-2; D remains ambiguous. The CDR3 totals 12 residues. V was pared by 6 bases and J by 3 bases, with 8 bases between. CDR3 bases: TGTGCCAGCAGCCCTGATGACTATGGCTACACCTTC. Encoded protein: CASSPDDYGYTF.

This clonotype turned up a few times. CDR3 region: CASSIEGQVGYTF. The CDR3 DNA is TGTGCCAGTAGTATAGAGGGACAGGTCGGCTACACCTTC. The chain has TRBV19 and TRBJ1-2, with 8 bases that match TRBD1. The CDR3 runs to 13 residues. Germline loops: CDR1 LNHDA, CDR2 SQIVND (reference sequence). Germline trimming cut 0 bases from V and 8 bases from J; bases unmatched to any gene: 2.

The chain uses TRBV6-2 or TRBV6-3 and TRBJ1-5, with a weak D call TRBD1 (6 bases). V was trimmed by 11 bases and J by 0 bases, leaving 17 bases between them. Germline V gene sequence: CDR1 MNHEY, CDR2 SVGEGT. The CDR3 is 15 residues long. As DNA, the CDR3 is TGTGCCTCCAACCGGGACACCTATAGCAATCAGCCCCAGCATTTT. Encoded protein: CASNRDTYSNQPQHF.

The chain is built from TRBV20-1 and TRBJ2-1, with 12 bases identical to TRBD2. V lost 2 bases, J lost 6 bases, and 2 bases stayed unmatched. CDR3 size: 14 residues. In germline, CDR1 is DFQATT, CDR2 SNEGSKA (reference sequence). In nucleotides, the CDR3 is TGCAGTGCTAGACGACTAGCGGGAGTCAATGAGCAGTTCTTC. Translation gives CSARRLAGVNEQFF.

This clonotype was detected many times. This chain uses TRBV7-8 with TRBJ2-3; D is unclear. The germline V gene encodes CDR1 SGHVS and CDR2 FQNEAQ. V dropped 4 bases and J dropped 6 bases, with 8 bases sitting between them. The CDR3 covers 12 residues. The CDR3 is CASSSSFDTQYF. The CDR3 DNA reads as TGTGCCAGCAGCTCCTCGTTTGATACGCAGTATTTT. Variable domain in full (rest from reference TRBV7-8 and TRBJ2-3): GAGVSQSPRYKVAKRGQDVALRCDPISGHVSLFWYQQALGQGPEFLTYFQNEAQLDKSGLPSDRFFAERPEGSVSTLKIQRTQQEDSAVYLCASSSSFDTQYFGPGTRLTVL.

This clonotype was counted ten times or more. The chain carries TRBV7-2 and TRBJ2-5, with a possible D match to TRBD2 (6 bases). The CDR3 is 16 amino acids. CDR1 and CDR2 (germline): SGHTA, FQGNSA. The V end was cut by 4 bases, the J end by 1 base, with 16 bases between. The CDR3 loop is CASSSVGGSTQETQYF. CDR3 sequence (DNA): TGTGCCAGCAGCTCTGTGGGGGGATCAACCCAAGAGACCCAGTACTTC. Looking up the rest from reference TRBV7-2 and TRBJ2-5 gives the full variable domain: GAGVSQSPSNKVTEKGKDVELRCDPISGHTALYWYRQSLGQGLEFLIYFQGNSAPDKSGLPSDRFSAERTGGSVSTLTIQRTQQEDSAVYLCASSSVGGSTQETQYFGPGTRLLVL.